These 28 T cell receptor beta chains were sequenced from one sample in a study of naive and memory T cell subsets. The beta constant-region primer was an equimolar mix of two oligonucleotides covering TRBC1 and TRBC2. TCRdb re-called the UMI-ligation and nested PCR reads through MiXCR, storing one row per CDR3 protein. The sample has around 160,000 distinct CDR3 sequences; approximately 15% are singletons. Specimen: naive CD4+ T cells from blood. The receptors shown here come from a human donor in good health.

This clonotype occurred many times. The rearrangement joins TRBV29-1 to TRBJ2-7, with D tentatively TRBD2 (5 bases). The CDR3 consists of 11 residues. Germline V gene data show CDR1 as SQVTM and CDR2 as ANQGSEA. Trimming pared 7 bases from V and 3 bases from J, leaving 10 bases between. CDR3 DNA: TGCAGCGCGAGGGTGAACTACGAGCAGTACTTC. This translates into CSARVNYEQYF.

V is TRBV28 and J is TRBJ2-3; 11 nucleotides agree with TRBD1. Germline lookup yields CDR1 MDHEN and CDR2 SYDVKM. V shed 4 bases and J 4 bases; nucleotides not matched to a gene: 16. The CDR3 runs to 19 residues. This chain's CDR3 is CASSSLQTRDRGVADTQYF. The CDR3 nucleotides are TGTGCCAGCAGTTCCCTCCAAACCCGGGACAGGGGGGTCGCAGATACGCAGTATTTT.

There are many counts of this clonotype. This chain connects TRBV28 to TRBJ2-7, with D perhaps assigned TRBD1 or TRBD2 (5 bases each). The length of the CDR3 is 15 residues. V lost 8 bases to trimming and J lost 0 bases, with 17 bases between them. Germline values: CDR1 MDHEN, CDR2 SYDVKM. The CDR3: CASHPRGGSSYEQYF. The CDR3 DNA is TGTGCCAGCCACCCTCGGGGCGGAAGCTCCTACGAGCAGTACTTC.

The CDR3 sequence is CASSPPGSRSYEQYF. The CDR3 DNA reads TGTGCCAGCTCACCCCCCGGGAGCAGGTCCTACGAGCAGTACTTC. The genes are TRBV18 and TRBJ2-7, with D possibly being TRBD2 (6 bases). The CDR3 extends over 15 amino acids. V dropped 3 bases and J dropped 1 base, with 13 bases sitting between them. CDR1 is KGHSH and CDR2 is LQKENI in the germline V gene.

This clonotype turned up a few times. The V call is TRBV9, the J call TRBJ2-3; 7 nucleotides match TRBD1. V was clipped by 0 bases and J by 6 bases; unmatched bases: 10. Germline values: CDR1 SGDLS, CDR2 YYNGEE. The CDR3 covers 16 residues. The CDR3 sequence is CASSVGGQMGVDTQYF. The CDR3 DNA reads as TGTGCCAGCAGCGTAGGGGGACAGATGGGTGTTGATACGCAGTATTTT.

This clonotype was seen a few times. The chain employs TRBV19 and TRBJ2-1; D may be TRBD1 (7 bases). The V and J ends lost 3 bases and 12 bases respectively, with 9 bases between them. Germline V CDR1 and CDR2: LNHDA, SQIVND (reference sequence). The CDR3 length is 11 residues. DNA of the CDR3: TGTGCCAGTAGTATTCAGGGGGGGCAGTTCTTC. Encoded protein: CASSIQGGQFF.

V usage is TRBV4-3 and J usage is TRBJ1-5, with a tentative D call TRBD1 (6 bases). V dropped 0 bases and J dropped 5 bases, with 8 bases sitting between them. The CDR3 runs to 14 residues. The V gene's germline CDR1 is LGHNA and CDR2 YSLEER. The CDR3 spells CASSQDNRDQPQHF. The CDR3 DNA sequence: TGCGCCAGCAGCCAAGATAACAGGGATCAGCCCCAGCATTTT.

The rearrangement uses TRBV29-1 and TRBJ2-7; 11 bases are shared with TRBD2. Germline V lookup: CDR1 SQVTM, CDR2 ANQGSEA. CDR3 length: 15 residues. The J segment lost 4 bases and the V segment lost 0 bases, leaving 5 bases of the junction unmatched. CDR3 DNA: TGCAGCGTTGAAGATTCTGGACTAGCGGGTTACGAGCAGTACTTC. This translates into CSVEDSGLAGYEQYF.

This clonotype showed up just a few times. At one end, the junction sequence differs from germline, possibly due to a read error. The V call is TRBV12-3 or TRBV12-4, the J call TRBJ1-1, with 9 bases aligning to TRBD1. There are 14 residues in the CDR3. The CDR3 DNA is TGTGCCAGCAGCTTAGGAATTTGGGGACAGGGAGCTTTCTTT. Residues: CASSLGIWGQGAFF.

This chain connects TRBV20-1 to TRBJ2-1, with TRBD2 matching over 14 bases. The CDR3 runs 17 residues. Germline V gene data show CDR1 as DFQATT and CDR2 as SNEGSKA (reference sequence). V lost 1 base and J lost 2; bases outside the gene matches: 4. The CDR3 loop is CSARALTSGRAYNEQFF. The CDR3 nucleotides read TGCAGTGCTAGAGCCTTGACTAGCGGGAGGGCCTACAATGAGCAGTTCTTC.

This clonotype was detected ten times or more. The chain uses TRBV11-2 and TRBJ2-1, with TRBD2 matching over 15 bases. CDR3 length: 21 residues. V trimming: 1 base; J trimming: 1 base; junction bases outside the gene matches: 11. Germline CDR1 is SGHAT and CDR2 is FQNNGV. CDR3 in amino acids: CASSLARGTSGRLRSYNEQFF. The CDR3 coding sequence is TGTGCCAGCAGCTTAGCCCGGGGGACTAGCGGGAGGTTAAGGTCCTACAATGAGCAGTTCTTC.

V gene TRBV20-1 combines with J gene TRBJ2-2; D is unresolved. V lost 0 bases and J lost 5, with 7 bases in between. The germline gives CDR1 DFQATT, CDR2 SNEGSKA (reference sequence). The CDR3 spans 13 residues. The CDR3 DNA sequence: TGCAGTGCTAGAGATTTGCGGACCGGGGAGCTGTTTTTT. It translates to CSARDLRTGELFF.

This clonotype came up a few times. This sequence joins TRBV6-5 and TRBJ2-3; 8 bases are shared with TRBD2. The CDR3 covers 16 residues. With 5 bases clipped from V and 4 bases from J, the junction kept 11 bases outside the gene matches. CDR1 and CDR2 (germline): MNHEY, SVGAGI. CDR3 residues: CASSNQRTSIPDTQYF. DNA of the CDR3: TGTGCCAGCAGTAACCAAAGGACTAGCATCCCAGATACGCAGTATTTT.

The chain couples TRBV7-3 to TRBJ2-6, with 11 bases aligning to TRBD1. V dropped 2 bases and J dropped 1; count of bases not matched to a gene: 7. This CDR3 contains 19 residues. The germline gives CDR1 SGHTA, CDR2 FQGTGA. CDR3 in DNA: TGTGCCAGCAGCTTATCTTCGGGACAGGGGGTTTCTGGGGCCAACGTCCTGACTTTC. This gives the protein CASSLSSGQGVSGANVLTF.

There are a few counts of this clonotype. CDR3 sequence (DNA): TGTGCCAGCAGCTTGGGCCTTCGGGACAGGGTCTACTTC. This sequence encodes CASSLGLRDRVYF. The chain joins TRBV7-9 to TRBJ2-4, with 9 nucleotides matching TRBD1. Per germline, CDR1 SEHNR and CDR2 FQNEAQ (reference sequence). This CDR3 region has 13 residues. The trim removed 3 bases at V and 16 bases at J, leaving 10 bases unmatched.

The V and J genes are TRBV28 and TRBJ2-1; tentative D call: TRBD2 (6 bases). Germline CDR1 reads MDHEN; CDR2 reads SYDVKM. The ends were cut back, 3 bases at V and 8 bases at J, with 8 bases in the middle. The length of the CDR3 is 12 residues. The CDR3 here is CASSLAGHEQFF. Here the CDR3 DNA reads TGTGCCAGCAGTTTGGCGGGGCATGAGCAGTTCTTC.

This clonotype was picked up many times. The rearrangement links TRBV7-2 to TRBJ2-2; 12 bases agree with TRBD2. The CDR3 runs 19 residues. With V trimmed by 5 bases and J by 6 bases, 16 bases remained unmatched. Germline V gene sequence: CDR1 SGHTA, CDR2 FQGNSA. Here the CDR3 reads CASSPPPTSGRIPPGELFF. DNA for the CDR3: TGTGCCAGCAGCCCCCCCCCCACTAGCGGGAGGATTCCACCCGGGGAGCTGTTTTTT.

This sequence joins TRBV20-1 and TRBJ2-7; a weak D match, TRBD2 (5 bases). The V gene lost 5 bases and the J gene lost 2 bases, with 16 bases spanning the gap. The CDR3 is 14 amino acids. The V gene's germline CDR1 is DFQATT and CDR2 SNEGSKA (reference sequence). The DNA of the CDR3 is TGCAGTGCTGAGTCCCCTTCGGGAACCTACGAGCAGTACTTC. It codes for CSAESPSGTYEQYF.

This clonotype has a handful of counts. The chain employs TRBV27 and TRBJ2-7, with no clear D. Germline CDR1 and CDR2: MNHEY and SMNVEV (reference sequence). The CDR3 loop spans 11 amino acids. The V end lost 10 bases, the J end lost 6 bases, and 13 bases lay between the germline ends. The DNA for the CDR3 is TGTGCCATCCGACCCCCTCCCGAGCAGTACTTC. The encoded protein is CAIRPPPEQYF.

V and J are TRBV20-1 and TRBJ2-7, with TRBD2 identical over 9 bases. Germline-derived CDR1 and CDR2 are DFQATT and SNEGSKA (reference sequence). This CDR3 is 15 amino acids long. V lost 1 base and J lost 3; bases outside the gene matches: 7. Here the CDR3 reads CSARGAGGNFYEQYF. Here the CDR3 DNA reads TGCAGTGCTAGAGGAGCGGGAGGCAATTTCTACGAGCAGTACTTC.

This clonotype was recorded a few times. The V gene is TRBV7-9, the J gene TRBJ2-3, with 14 bases fitting TRBD2. CDR3 length: 17 amino acids. Germline V gene sequence: CDR1 SEHNR, CDR2 FQNEAQ (reference sequence). V dropped 5 bases and J dropped 0; count of bases not matched to a gene: 4. This chain's CDR3 is CASSPRLAGGSTDTQYF. CDR3 in DNA: TGTGCCAGCAGCCCCAGACTAGCGGGAGGGAGCACAGATACGCAGTATTTT.

The genes are TRBV28 and TRBJ2-7; TRBD1 matches 8 bases. The CDR3 runs 14 residues. With V trimmed by 2 bases and J by 4 bases, 4 bases remained unmatched. The germline gives CDR1 MDHEN, CDR2 SYDVKM. CDR3 amino acids: CASSLQGAMYEQYF. The DNA for the CDR3 is TGTGCCAGCAGTTTACAGGGGGCTATGTACGAGCAGTACTTC.

CDR3 DNA sequence: TGTGCCATCAGTGTGACCGGGGGAAAAAACATTCAGTACTTC. Amino acids: CAISVTGGKNIQYF. This sequence joins TRBV10-3 and TRBJ2-4; TRBD2 is a possible D gene (6 bases). The CDR3 is 14 residues long. V lost 4 bases and J lost 4, with 11 bases in between. CDR1 is ENHRY, CDR2 SYGVKD, per germline.

There are a few counts of this clonotype. This rearrangement joins TRBV21-1 to TRBJ2-7; TRBD2 is the table's D call and was not checked against the DNA. TRBV21-1 is flagged as a pseudogene. The CDR3 totals 14 residues. CDR3 residues: CASSNAAVTYEQYF. The CDR3 DNA is TGTGCCAGCAGCAATGCAGCGGTTACCTACGAGCAGTACTTC.

In this sample, this clonotype turned up a few times. The V and J genes are TRBV7-2 and TRBJ1-5, with TRBD1 matching over 8 bases. V was pared by 5 bases and J by 7 bases, with 4 bases of the junction left unmatched. CDR3 length equals 13 residues. Germline lookup yields CDR1 SGHTA and CDR2 FQGNSA. The CDR3 region has the DNA TGTGCCAGCAGCGGACAGGGAAGACAGCCCCAGCATTTT. Translation: CASSGQGRQPQHF. The entire variable domain, with the rest obtained from reference TRBV7-2 and TRBJ1-5, is as follows: GAGVSQSPSNKVTEKGKDVELRCDPISGHTALYWYRQSLGQGLEFLIYFQGNSAPDKSGLPSDRFSAERTGGSVSTLTIQRTQQEDSAVYLCASSGQGRQPQHFGDGTRLSIL.

This clonotype appeared a few times. This sequence joins TRBV4-2 and TRBJ2-4; 9 bases are shared with TRBD2. CDR1 and CDR2 (germline): LGHNA, YNFKEQ. J lost 7 bases, V lost 6 bases, and 13 bases had no gene match. This CDR3 has 16 residues. CDR3 sequence reads: CASRDWISGSTNIQYF. DNA of the CDR3: TGTGCCAGCAGGGATTGGATTAGCGGGAGTACGAACATTCAGTACTTC.

The chain's CDR3 is CASSLQGPLHF. CDR3 in DNA: TGTGCCAGCAGTTTGCAGGGTCCCCTCCACTTT. The genes are TRBV12-3 or TRBV12-4 and TRBJ1-6; D possibly corresponds to TRBD1 (5 bases). Between the trimmed V and J ends, which lost 3 bases and 13 bases, there was a span of 7 bases. The CDR3 runs 11 residues.

In its sample, this clonotype was seen a few times. The J gene is TRBJ2-1, the V gene TRBV10-3; D gene unclear. Trimming left V 4 bases short and J 8 bases short, with 9 bases between. Germline V CDR1 and CDR2: ENHRY, SYGVKD. This CDR3 contains 12 residues. The CDR3 nucleotides read TGTGCCATCAGTGGTCCTCTCCATGAGCAGTTCTTC. It encodes CAISGPLHEQFF.